A selection of T cell receptor beta chains follows, all from one sample in a study of cytomegalovirus exposure and HLA in healthy donors. Generated by immunoSEQ multiplex PCR, the TCRdb table keeps only in-frame clones and is missing some. Of about 89,000 clones listed, around three quarters are singletons. Source material: PBMCs. These receptors were obtained from a male donor in good health and CMV-seronegative. CDR3s include the opening cysteine and the closing phenylalanine or tryptophan. Each record gives: D gene, clone size, J gene, V gene, CDR3 DNA, CDR3 protein. A D gene is named only where the DNA matches it firmly. Some rows mark clone size as missing; the rest say once, few, many or name a class of expanded clone.

D: .
size: once
J: TRBJ2-7
V: TRBV15
DNA: TGTGCCACCAGCAGTAGGGGGGGCCACGAGCAGTACTTC
CDR3: CATSSRGGHEQYF

D: TRBD1
size: .
J: TRBJ2-5
V: TRBV7-9
DNA: TGTGCCAGCAGCTTCCTCCTCGACAGGGGGCTCGGGGAGACCCAGTACTTC
CDR3: CASSFLLDRGLGETQYF

D: .
size: few
J: TRBJ2-7
V: TRBV2
DNA: TGTGCCAGCAACAAAACAGCCGGCTACGAGCAGTACTTC
CDR3: CASNKTAGYEQYF

D: TRBD1
size: .
J: TRBJ1-5
V: TRBV5-5
DNA: TGTGCCAGCAGCCCCAGGACAGGGTTTCGTCAGCCCCAGCATTTT
CDR3: CASSPRTGFRQPQHF

D: TRBD1
size: .
J: TRBJ2-1
V: TRBV28
DNA: TGTGCCAGCAGGACGGGACAGGTCAATGAGCAGTTCTTC
CDR3: CASRTGQVNEQFF

D: TRBD1
size: few
J: TRBJ1-5
V: TRBV7-2
DNA: TGTGCCAGCAGCCCGACAGGGCATCAGCCCCAGCATTTT
CDR3: CASSPTGHQPQHF

D: .
size: .
J: TRBJ1-2
V: TRBV20-1
DNA: TGCAGTGCCACAGGGACCTATGGCTACACCTTC
CDR3: CSATGTYGYTF

D: .
size: once
J: TRBJ2-7
V: TRBV6-1
DNA: TGTGCCAGCAGTGAAAGGGGGGGAAAGGACGAGCAGTACTTC
CDR3: CASSERGGKDEQYF

D: TRBD1
size: .
J: TRBJ2-5
V: TRBV7-3
DNA: TGTGCCAGCAGCCAAACAGGGGGCGTAGAGACCCAGTACTTC
CDR3: CASSQTGGVETQYF

D: TRBD1
size: .
J: TRBJ1-1
V: TRBV5-1
DNA: TGCGCCAGCAGCTTGGGGGACAGCCCTTCCACTAACACTGAAGCTTTCTTT
CDR3: CASSLGDSPSTNTEAFF

D: .
size: .
J: TRBJ2-2
V: TRBV5-4
DNA: TGTGCCAGCAGCTTGGCAGGATCTCAGCCTACCGGGGAGCTGTTTTTT
CDR3: CASSLAGSQPTGELFF

D: .
size: once
J: TRBJ1-2
V: TRBV6-4
DNA: TGTGCCAGCAGTGACTCGGATCTGGGACACTACTATGGCTACACCTTC
CDR3: CASSDSDLGHYYGYTF

D: TRBD1
size: .
J: TRBJ1-2
V: TRBV7-2
DNA: TGTGCCAGCAGTCACGGACAGGGGGGTGGCTACACCTTC
CDR3: CASSHGQGGGYTF

D: TRBD1
size: .
J: TRBJ2-7
V: TRBV5-1
DNA: TGCGCCAGCAGCTCCGGACAGGGGGCGGACGAGCAGTACTTC
CDR3: CASSSGQGADEQYF

D: .
size: .
J: TRBJ2-7
V: TRBV6-1
DNA: TGTGCCAGTGCCCAGGGGGGAATCCTACACGAGCAGTACTTC
CDR3: CASAQGGILHEQYF

D: TRBD1
size: .
J: TRBJ1-1
V: TRBV10-2
DNA: TGCGCCAGCTCATCCGGGACAGGCGAAGCTTTCTTT
CDR3: CASSSGTGEAFF

D: .
size: .
J: TRBJ2-7
V: TRBV5-1
DNA: TGCGCCAGCAGCTTGGAGGCAGGGTTCTACGAGCAGTACTTC
CDR3: CASSLEAGFYEQYF

D: TRBD1
size: .
J: TRBJ1-1
V: TRBV27
DNA: TGTGCCAGCAGTGCCGACAGGGGGTTTAGCACTGAAGCTTTCTTT
CDR3: CASSADRGFSTEAFF

D: .
size: .
J: TRBJ2-7
V: TRBV29-1
DNA: TGCAGCGTTGTAGTCAGGGGCGAGCAGTACTTC
CDR3: CSVVVRGEQYF

D: TRBD1
size: .
J: TRBJ2-2
V: TRBV27
DNA: TGTGCCAGCAGTCCCCTAGTCAGACAGGGGGCGAACACCGGGGAGCTGTTTTTT
CDR3: CASSPLVRQGANTGELFF

D: .
size: .
J: TRBJ1-2
V: TRBV10-3
DNA: TGTGCCATCAGTGAGTCCAAGGGGCTCGGCTACACCTTC
CDR3: CAISESKGLGYTF

D: TRBD2
size: .
J: TRBJ2-7
V: TRBV10-3
DNA: TGTGCCATCAGGAACCCCGGGACTAGGAGGCTCGAGCAGTACTTC
CDR3: CAIRNPGTRRLEQYF